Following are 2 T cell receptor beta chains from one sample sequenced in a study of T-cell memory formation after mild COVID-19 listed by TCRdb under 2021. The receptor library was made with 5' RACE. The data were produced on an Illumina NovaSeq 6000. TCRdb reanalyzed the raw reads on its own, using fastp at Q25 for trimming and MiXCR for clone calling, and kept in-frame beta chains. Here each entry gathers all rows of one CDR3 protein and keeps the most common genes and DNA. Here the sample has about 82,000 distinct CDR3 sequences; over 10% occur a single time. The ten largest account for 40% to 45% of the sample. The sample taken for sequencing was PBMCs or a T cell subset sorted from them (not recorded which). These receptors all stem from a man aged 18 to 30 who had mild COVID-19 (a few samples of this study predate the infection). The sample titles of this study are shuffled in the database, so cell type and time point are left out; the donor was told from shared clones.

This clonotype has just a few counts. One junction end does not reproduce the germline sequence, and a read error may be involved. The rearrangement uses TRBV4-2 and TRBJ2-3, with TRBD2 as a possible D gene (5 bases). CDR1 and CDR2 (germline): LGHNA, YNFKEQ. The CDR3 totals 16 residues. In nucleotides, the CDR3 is TGCGCCAGCAGCCAGGATTTAGCGCATGGCACAGATACGCAGTATTTT. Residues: CASSQDLAHGTDTQYF.

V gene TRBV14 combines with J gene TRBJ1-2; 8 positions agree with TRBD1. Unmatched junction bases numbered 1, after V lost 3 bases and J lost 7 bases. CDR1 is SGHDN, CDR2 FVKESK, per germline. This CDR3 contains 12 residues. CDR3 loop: CASSQTGVGYTF. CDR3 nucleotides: TGTGCCAGCAGCCAGACAGGGGTTGGCTACACCTTC.